The rows below give T cell receptor beta chains drawn from one sample of a study of blood T cell repertoires in COVID-19. The protocol was immunoSEQ multiplex PCR, while the TCRdb copy is restricted to in-frame clones and leaves out a portion. The sample lists roughly 49,000 clones; 85% to 95% were seen once. The sample comprised peripheral blood. All receptors derive from a woman aged 80 or over with acute or convalescent COVID-19. Both conserved end residues are part of each CDR3. The D gene is left open where the match is weak. Part of the rows lack a size; the others show once, few, many or a class for expanded clones.

abundance: .
len: 17
v_gene: TRBV27
d_gene: TRBD1
j_gene: TRBJ2-6
CDR3nt: TGTGCCAGCAGTTTATGGGGACAGGCCGCTGGGGCCAACGTCCTGACTTTC
CDR3aa: CASSLWGQAAGANVLTF

abundance: .
len: 17
v_gene: TRBV4-2
d_gene: TRBD2
j_gene: TRBJ2-2
CDR3nt: TGTGCCAGCAGCCAAGTACTAGCGGGAGTGGGGACCGGGGAGCTGTTTTTT
CDR3aa: CASSQVLAGVGTGELFF

abundance: once
len: 12
v_gene: TRBV30
d_gene: .
j_gene: TRBJ2-5
CDR3nt: TGTGCCTGGAGGCGGGAAGTGGAGACCCAGTACTTC
CDR3aa: CAWRREVETQYF

abundance: .
len: 17
v_gene: TRBV27
d_gene: TRBD1
j_gene: TRBJ1-2
CDR3nt: TGTGCCAGCAGCCCCTTTGCGGGACAGTCCCTTCCTTATGGCTACACCTTC
CDR3aa: CASSPFAGQSLPYGYTF

abundance: .
len: 11
v_gene: TRBV21-1
d_gene: .
j_gene: TRBJ2-3
CDR3nt: TGTGCCATCCCACGGGACTATACGCAGTATTTT
CDR3aa: CAIPRDYTQYF

abundance: .
len: 14
v_gene: TRBV7-9
d_gene: TRBD1
j_gene: TRBJ1-1
CDR3nt: TGTGCCAGCAGCTTATTAGCAGGGGGCACTGAAGCTTTCTTT
CDR3aa: CASSLLAGGTEAFF

abundance: .
len: 15
v_gene: TRBV30
d_gene: .
j_gene: TRBJ1-1
CDR3nt: TGTGCCTGGAGTCACTTTGAGACAGCGAACACTGAAGCTTTCTTT
CDR3aa: CAWSHFETANTEAFF

abundance: .
len: 16
v_gene: TRBV18
d_gene: TRBD1
j_gene: TRBJ1-2
CDR3nt: TGTGCCAGCTCACCACCGGGACAGGGGGTATCAGGTGGCTACACCTTC
CDR3aa: CASSPPGQGVSGGYTF

abundance: .
len: 15
v_gene: TRBV6-5
d_gene: .
j_gene: TRBJ1-5
CDR3nt: TGTGCCAGCAGGACCTCTTCCTCAGGGGCCCAGCCCCAGCATTTT
CDR3aa: CASRTSSSGAQPQHF

abundance: .
len: 16
v_gene: TRBV4-3
d_gene: TRBD2
j_gene: TRBJ2-1
CDR3nt: TGCGCCAGCAGCCAAGAGTCACGGACTAGCGGGAGGGAGCAGTTCTTC
CDR3aa: CASSQESRTSGREQFF

abundance: .
len: 16
v_gene: TRBV9
d_gene: .
j_gene: TRBJ2-1
CDR3nt: TGTGCCAGCAGCGCACCCCGGACTAAGCTGTTGAATGAGCAGTTCTTC
CDR3aa: CASSAPRTKLLNEQFF

abundance: .
len: 17
v_gene: TRBV5-1
d_gene: .
j_gene: TRBJ2-3
CDR3nt: TGCGCCAGCAGCTTGGTTCCGGCTAGCGCTCCCACAGATACGCAGTATTTT
CDR3aa: CASSLVPASAPTDTQYF

abundance: once
len: 13
v_gene: TRBV6-5
d_gene: TRBD1
j_gene: TRBJ1-4
CDR3nt: TGTGCCAGCATTGGGGCAGGGGGTAGAAAACTGTTTTTT
CDR3aa: CASIGAGGRKLFF

abundance: .
len: 16
v_gene: TRBV3-1/TRBV3-2
d_gene: TRBD2
j_gene: TRBJ2-1
CDR3nt: TGTGCCAGCAGCTACGGGACTAGCGGGAGGGCCTCTGAGCAGTTCTTC
CDR3aa: CASSYGTSGRASEQFF

abundance: .
len: 18
v_gene: TRBV12-5
d_gene: TRBD2
j_gene: TRBJ2-7
CDR3nt: TGTGCTAGTGGTTTGGTAACTAGCGGGAGTTCTCTCGCCTACGAGCAGTACTTC
CDR3aa: CASGLVTSGSSLAYEQYF

abundance: .
len: 14
v_gene: TRBV7-8
d_gene: .
j_gene: TRBJ1-3
CDR3nt: TGTGCCAGCAGCTATCAGGGTTCTGGAAACACCATATATTTT
CDR3aa: CASSYQGSGNTIYF

abundance: .
len: 18
v_gene: TRBV19
d_gene: TRBD1
j_gene: TRBJ2-4
CDR3nt: TGTGCCAGTAGTATCAAGCCGGGACAGGGTGTTTCCAAAAACATTCAGTACTTC
CDR3aa: CASSIKPGQGVSKNIQYF

abundance: once
len: 14
v_gene: TRBV6-1
d_gene: .
j_gene: TRBJ2-5
CDR3nt: TGTGCCAGCAGTGAAGGTTGGCAGGGTGAGACCCAGTACTTC
CDR3aa: CASSEGWQGETQYF

abundance: once
len: 15
v_gene: TRBV30
d_gene: .
j_gene: TRBJ2-7
CDR3nt: TGTGCCTGGAGTCCAAAAGGGGCAGGGGACTACGAGCAGTACTTC
CDR3aa: CAWSPKGAGDYEQYF

abundance: once
len: 15
v_gene: TRBV4-2
d_gene: .
j_gene: TRBJ2-7
CDR3nt: TGTGCCAGCAGCCAGGGTAGCGGACTTCCCTACGAGCAGTACTTC
CDR3aa: CASSQGSGLPYEQYF

abundance: .
len: 15
v_gene: TRBV4-3
d_gene: .
j_gene: TRBJ1-2
CDR3nt: TGCGCCAGCAGCCAAGTCGTCGTCGGAGGCTATGGCTACACCTTC
CDR3aa: CASSQVVVGGYGYTF

abundance: .
len: 15
v_gene: TRBV7-2
d_gene: TRBD2
j_gene: TRBJ2-1
CDR3nt: TGTGCCAGCAGCTGGACTAGCGGGATTTTGAATGAGCAGTTCTTC
CDR3aa: CASSWTSGILNEQFF

abundance: .
len: 16
v_gene: TRBV7-8
d_gene: .
j_gene: TRBJ2-3
CDR3nt: TGTGCCAGCAGCCCGAAAACGGGCCTAGCGTATGGCACGCAGTATTTT
CDR3aa: CASSPKTGLAYGTQYF

abundance: .
len: 13
v_gene: TRBV11-2
d_gene: .
j_gene: TRBJ2-3
CDR3nt: TGTGCCAGCAGCTTAAGACACCTGGATACGCAGTATTTT
CDR3aa: CASSLRHLDTQYF

abundance: .
len: 14
v_gene: TRBV6-2/TRBV6-3
d_gene: .
j_gene: TRBJ1-6
CDR3nt: TGTGCCAGCAGTTACAAGGGGGAGAATTCACCCCTCCACTTT
CDR3aa: CASSYKGENSPLHF

abundance: .
len: 18
v_gene: TRBV9
d_gene: .
j_gene: TRBJ2-2
CDR3nt: TGTGCCAGCAGCGGTGGGACACTCGTCCCTACTAACACCGGGGAGCTGTTTTTT
CDR3aa: CASSGGTLVPTNTGELFF

abundance: .
len: 18
v_gene: TRBV19
d_gene: TRBD1
j_gene: TRBJ1-2
CDR3nt: TGTGCCAGTAGTATCGGTCGGGGACAGCACAGAGCTAACTATGGCTACACCTTC
CDR3aa: CASSIGRGQHRANYGYTF

abundance: .
len: 11
v_gene: TRBV20-1
d_gene: .
j_gene: TRBJ1-1
CDR3nt: TGCAGTGGCCCGGGCAGGGCTGAAGCTTTCTTT
CDR3aa: CSGPGRAEAFF

abundance: .
len: 16
v_gene: TRBV4-3
d_gene: TRBD2
j_gene: TRBJ2-2
CDR3nt: TGCGCCAGCAGCCTTTCCGGGACTAGCACAATCGGGGAGCTGTTTTTT
CDR3aa: CASSLSGTSTIGELFF

abundance: .
len: 16
v_gene: TRBV7-9
d_gene: .
j_gene: TRBJ2-5
CDR3nt: TGTGCCAGCAGCTTAGAAGGGGTGGGATGGCAAGAGACCCAGTACTTC
CDR3aa: CASSLEGVGWQETQYF

abundance: .
len: 15
v_gene: TRBV7-9
d_gene: TRBD1
j_gene: TRBJ2-6
CDR3nt: TGTGCCAGCAGCTCCGGACAGGCTGGGGCCAACGTCCTGACTTTC
CDR3aa: CASSSGQAGANVLTF

abundance: .
len: 18
v_gene: TRBV4-3
d_gene: TRBD2
j_gene: TRBJ2-1
CDR3nt: TGCGCCAGCAGCCAAGAACGGGCTAGCGGGAGTAGTTTCAATGAGCAGTTCTTC
CDR3aa: CASSQERASGSSFNEQFF

abundance: .
len: 15
v_gene: TRBV2
d_gene: TRBD2
j_gene: TRBJ2-7
CDR3nt: TGTGCCAGCAGTGGAGTAGCGGGGGTCTCCTACGAGCAGTACTTC
CDR3aa: CASSGVAGVSYEQYF

abundance: .
len: 12
v_gene: TRBV12-3/TRBV12-4
d_gene: .
j_gene: TRBJ1-5
CDR3nt: TGTGCCAGCAGTTCTATAGATCAGCCCCAGCATTTT
CDR3aa: CASSSIDQPQHF

abundance: .
len: 15
v_gene: TRBV15
d_gene: TRBD2
j_gene: TRBJ2-7
CDR3nt: TGTGCCACCAGCAGAGAAGCGGGAGGGGCCTACGAGCAGTACTTC
CDR3aa: CATSREAGGAYEQYF

abundance: .
len: 14
v_gene: TRBV2
d_gene: .
j_gene: TRBJ2-3
CDR3nt: TGTGCCAGCAGTGGGGGGCGGATCACAGATACGCAGTATTTT
CDR3aa: CASSGGRITDTQYF

abundance: .
len: 15
v_gene: TRBV5-1
d_gene: .
j_gene: TRBJ2-3
CDR3nt: TGCGCCAGCAGCCTCAAAGCGGGACAAACAGATACGCAGTATTTT
CDR3aa: CASSLKAGQTDTQYF

abundance: .
len: 20
v_gene: TRBV3-1/TRBV3-2
d_gene: TRBD2
j_gene: TRBJ2-5
CDR3nt: TGTGCCAGCAGCCAAAGACAAGACGGACTAGCGGGAGACTGGTTGGAGACCCAGTACTTC
CDR3aa: CASSQRQDGLAGDWLETQYF

abundance: .
len: 14
v_gene: TRBV25-1
d_gene: TRBD2
j_gene: TRBJ2-5
CDR3nt: TGTGCCAGCAGTGGCATACTAGCGCCACAGACCCAGTACTTC
CDR3aa: CASSGILAPQTQYF

abundance: .
len: 12
v_gene: TRBV7-9
d_gene: .
j_gene: TRBJ2-1
CDR3nt: TGTGCCAGCAGCCCAGCGGGTTATGAGCAGTTCTTC
CDR3aa: CASSPAGYEQFF

abundance: once
len: 15
v_gene: TRBV24-1
d_gene: TRBD2
j_gene: TRBJ2-1
CDR3nt: TGTGCCACCAGTGATTTGGTAGCGGGAGGGGAAAGTACGTTCTTC
CDR3aa: CATSDLVAGGESTFF

abundance: .
len: 15
v_gene: TRBV7-2
d_gene: TRBD2
j_gene: TRBJ2-2
CDR3nt: TGTGCCAGCAGCTTATCTAGCGGGAGGACCGGGGAGCTGTTTTTT
CDR3aa: CASSLSSGRTGELFF

abundance: .
len: 18
v_gene: TRBV5-1
d_gene: TRBD2
j_gene: TRBJ2-3
CDR3nt: TGCGCCAGCAGCCCTGGGACTAGCGGGAGGGGGAGCACAGATACGCAGTATTTT
CDR3aa: CASSPGTSGRGSTDTQYF

abundance: .
len: 12
v_gene: TRBV6-5
d_gene: .
j_gene: TRBJ2-7
CDR3nt: TGTGCCAGCAGATGGCAGGGCTACGAGCAGTACTTC
CDR3aa: CASRWQGYEQYF

abundance: .
len: 11
v_gene: TRBV12-1
d_gene: .
j_gene: TRBJ1-5
CDR3nt: TGTGCCAGCAGCCTTAATCAGCCCCAGCATTTT
CDR3aa: CASSLNQPQHF

abundance: once
len: 15
v_gene: TRBV4-2
d_gene: .
j_gene: TRBJ1-2
CDR3nt: TGTGCCAGCAGCCAAGATCGCAGGGCTAACTATGGCTACACCTTC
CDR3aa: CASSQDRRANYGYTF

abundance: .
len: 14
v_gene: TRBV18
d_gene: TRBD1
j_gene: TRBJ2-7
CDR3nt: TGTGCCAGCTCACCACGCGTACAGGGGGACGAGCAGTACTTC
CDR3aa: CASSPRVQGDEQYF

abundance: .
len: 13
v_gene: TRBV10-3
d_gene: .
j_gene: TRBJ2-7
CDR3nt: TGTGCCACCACCGGGACTGAGGCCTACGAGCAGTACTTC
CDR3aa: CATTGTEAYEQYF

abundance: .
len: 15
v_gene: TRBV4-1
d_gene: TRBD2
j_gene: TRBJ2-7
CDR3nt: TGCGCCAGCAGCCAAGTGACTAGCGGGAGCGGCGAGCAGTACTTC
CDR3aa: CASSQVTSGSGEQYF

abundance: .
len: 14
v_gene: TRBV5-1
d_gene: TRBD2
j_gene: TRBJ2-2
CDR3nt: TGCGCCAGCAGGGAGCGGGAATACACCGGGGAGCTGTTTTTT
CDR3aa: CASREREYTGELFF

abundance: .
len: 16
v_gene: TRBV9
d_gene: TRBD1
j_gene: TRBJ2-7
CDR3nt: TGTGCCAGCAGCGAGGGGTGGGGGACAGGGCTGTACGAGCAGTACTTC
CDR3aa: CASSEGWGTGLYEQYF